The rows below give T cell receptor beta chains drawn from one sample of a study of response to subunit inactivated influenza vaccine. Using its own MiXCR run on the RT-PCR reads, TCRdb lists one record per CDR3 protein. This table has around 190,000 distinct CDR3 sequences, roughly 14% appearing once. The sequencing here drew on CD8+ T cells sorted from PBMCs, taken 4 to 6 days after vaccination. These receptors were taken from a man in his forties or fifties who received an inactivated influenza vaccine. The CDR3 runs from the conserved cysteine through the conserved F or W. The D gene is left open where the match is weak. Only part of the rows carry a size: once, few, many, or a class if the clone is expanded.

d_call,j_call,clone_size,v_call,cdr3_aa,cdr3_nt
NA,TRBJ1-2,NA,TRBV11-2,CASSLEGDYGYTF,TGTGCCAGCAGCTTAGAGGGGGACTATGGCTACACCTTC
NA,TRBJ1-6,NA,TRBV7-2,CASSLPVVGTADPRSYNSPLHF,TGTGCCAGCAGCTTACCTGTGGTTGGAACAGCGGACCCTCGGTCCTATAATTCACCCCTCCACTTT
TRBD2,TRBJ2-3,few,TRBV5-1,CASSPPAGGRDTQYF,TGCGCCAGCAGCCCCCCAGCGGGGGGGCGGGATACGCAGTATTTT
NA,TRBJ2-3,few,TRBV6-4,CASSDGSGTDTQYF,TGTGCCAGCAGTGACGGATCTGGCACAGATACGCAGTATTTT
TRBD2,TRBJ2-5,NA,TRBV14,CASSLREGRWETQYF,TGTGCCAGCAGCCTCCGGGAGGGCCGTTGGGAGACCCAGTACTTC
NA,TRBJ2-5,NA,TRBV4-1,CASSQEFRAQETQYF,TGCGCCAGCAGCCAAGAGTTCAGGGCCCAAGAGACCCAGTACTTC
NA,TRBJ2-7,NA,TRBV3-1,CASSAGISGVFYEQYF,TGTGCCAGCAGCGCAGGAATCTCTGGAGTATTCTACGAGCAGTACTTC
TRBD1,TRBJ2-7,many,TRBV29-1,CSVEIAGTDYEQYF,TGCAGCGTTGAAATTGCCGGGACAGACTACGAGCAGTACTTC
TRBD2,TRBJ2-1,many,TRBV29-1,CSVGLAGGNEQFF,TGCAGCGTCGGACTAGCCGGAGGGAATGAGCAGTTCTTC
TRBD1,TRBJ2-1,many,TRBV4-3,CASSHLTGFRANEQFF,TGCGCCAGCAGCCACCTGACAGGGTTCAGGGCGAATGAGCAGTTCTTC
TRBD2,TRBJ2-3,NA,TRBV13,CASSPWTSGKPDTQYF,TGTGCCAGCAGCCCATGGACTAGCGGGAAACCAGATACGCAGTATTTT